This T cell receptor beta chain was obtained from a study of Ad26.COV2.S vaccination and SARS-CoV-2 variants. Regarding treatment: 15 to 20 received Ad26.COV2.S at low or high dose, single or two shots; several received placebo; per-sample allocation not given. Specimens were obtained on day 63 following the first vaccine or placebo injection. Germline trimming cut 5 bases from V and 4 bases from J; bases unmatched to any gene: 2. Germline V gives CDR1 LGHDT, CDR2 YNNKEL (reference sequence). The CDR3 loop spans 15 amino acids. Assay used: immunoSEQ multiplex PCR; TCRdb lists only in-frame clones, some missing. Of 450,000 to 550,000 clones in the sample, about 88% are singletons; the top ten hold about 2.7%.

The rearrangement links TRBV3-1 (or the pseudogene TRBV3-2) to TRBJ2-4; 13 nucleotides match TRBD2. This TCR derives from a person between 18 and 60 years old who received the Ad26.COV2.S COVID-19 vaccine or a placebo. The material was peripheral blood, obtained in a trial of Ad26.COV2.S vaccine versus placebo. The CDR3, as DNA: TGTGCCAGCAGCTCGGGACTAGCGGGAAAAAACATTCAGTACTTC. It is translated as CASSSGLAGKNIQYF.